These 31 T cell receptor beta chains came from one sample sequenced in a study of blood T cell repertoires in COVID-19. Generated by immunoSEQ multiplex PCR, the TCRdb table keeps only in-frame clones and is missing some. The sample holds more than 200,000 clones, over 80% seen once. Sequenced: peripheral blood. These TCRs come from a middle-aged man with acute or convalescent COVID-19.

J is TRBJ1-1 and V is TRBV7-9; the match to TRBD1 covers 11 bases. Germline CDR1 and CDR2: SEHNR and FQNEAQ (reference sequence). V lost 3 bases to trimming and J lost 5 bases; unmatched junction nucleotides: 5. The CDR3 has 15 residues. The CDR3 protein is CASSFSGTGGTEAFF. For the CDR3, the DNA is TGTGCCAGCAGCTTCTCCGGGACAGGGGGTACTGAAGCTTTCTTT.

V is TRBV19 and J is TRBJ1-2; TRBD1 might be the D (6 bases). Germline V CDR1 and CDR2: LNHDA, SQIVND (reference sequence). The CDR3 runs 14 residues. V lost 6 bases and J 3 bases, leaving 14 bases between the germline ends. CDR3 protein: CASRETGVYYGYTF. CDR3 in DNA: TGTGCCAGTAGGGAGACAGGCGTCTACTATGGCTACACCTTC.

This clone occurred once. The chain employs TRBV10-1 and TRBJ1-5; TRBD1 might be the D (5 bases). Germline V gives CDR1 WNHNN, CDR2 SYGVQD (reference sequence). The CDR3 is made up of 14 amino acids. The V end was cut by 4 bases, the J end by 4 bases, with 11 bases between. The CDR3 region is CASSGGQPNQPQHF. The CDR3 nucleotides read TGCGCCAGCAGTGGAGGACAACCTAATCAGCCCCAGCATTTT.

V is TRBV5-8 and J is TRBJ1-1; D unclear. Germline values: CDR1 SGHTS, CDR2 YDEGEE. V lost 7 bases to trimming and J lost 0 bases, with 7 bases between them. This CDR3 spans 12 amino acids. CDR3 DNA: TGTGCCAGCCTCGACATGAACACTGAAGCTTTCTTT. This translates into CASLDMNTEAFF.

V usage is TRBV27 and J usage is TRBJ2-5; TRBD2 agrees at 11 bases. Germline lookup yields CDR1 MNHEY and CDR2 SMNVEV (reference sequence). J was trimmed by 3 bases and V by 2 bases; bases with no gene match: 11. This CDR3 comprises 18 residues. The CDR3 sequence is CASSLRNLAGGSEETQYF. As DNA, the CDR3 is TGTGCCAGCAGTTTAAGAAATCTAGCGGGAGGATCTGAAGAGACCCAGTACTTC.

V gene TRBV4-2 combines with J gene TRBJ1-6, with 10 bases identical to TRBD1. The CDR3 is 18 residues long. The germline V gene encodes CDR1 LGHNA and CDR2 YNFKEQ. V was pared by 1 base and J by 10 bases, with 13 bases of the junction left unmatched. The CDR3 DNA is TGTGCCAGCAGCCAAGGTCGGGTGGGGACAGGGGTTGGGTCACCCCTCCACTTT. Translated: CASSQGRVGTGVGSPLHF.

This clone was detected a few times. The rearrangement links TRBV10-1 to TRBJ2-7; possibly TRBD1 for D (6 bases). Trimming took off 5 bases at V and 6 bases at J, with 14 bases between the two ends. CDR3 size: 13 residues. Looked up from germline, CDR1 is WNHNN and CDR2 is SYGVQD (reference sequence). In DNA, the CDR3 is TGCGCCAGCAGTCTAACCGAAGGGGGCGAGCAGTACTTC. This codes for CASSLTEGGEQYF.

This clone is a singleton in its sample. The rearrangement links TRBV19 to TRBJ1-5; TRBD1 is a possible D gene (5 bases). This CDR3 has 16 amino acids. The V gene lost 6 bases and the J gene lost 3 bases, with 18 bases spanning the gap. Germline lookup yields CDR1 LNHDA and CDR2 SQIVND (reference sequence). The chain's CDR3 is CASRGRRVGSNQPQHF. DNA of the CDR3: TGTGCCAGTAGGGGACGGAGGGTGGGTTCCAATCAGCCCCAGCATTTT.

The sample holds one count of this clone. The chain employs TRBV3-1 (or the pseudogene TRBV3-2) and TRBJ2-7; perhaps TRBD2 as D (7 bases). CDR1 is LGHDT and CDR2 is YNNKEL in the germline V gene (reference sequence). The CDR3 is 14 residues long. V was clipped by 8 bases and J by 7 bases, with 21 bases between them. CDR3 nucleotides: TGTGCCAGCGGCACAGGACGGGGGGCCTCTGAGCAGTACTTC. Its translation: CASGTGRGASEQYF.

The chain is built from TRBV6-5 and TRBJ2-7, with D unclear. CDR1 and CDR2 (germline): MNHEY, SVGAGI. V gave up 2 bases and J gave up 3 bases, with 8 bases separating them. This CDR3 comprises 13 residues. The CDR3, as DNA: TGTGCCAGCAGTTACGATGTCTACTACGAGCAGTACTTC. Protein sequence: CASSYDVYYEQYF.

The chain recombines TRBV6-1 with TRBJ1-1; the D gene is possibly TRBD1 (5 bases). This CDR3 contains 15 residues. Germline CDR1 MNHNS, CDR2 SASEGT. With 2 bases removed from V and 5 bases from J, the gap between germline ends came to 15 bases. This chain's CDR3 is CASSERRGTSTEAFF. In nucleotides, the CDR3 is TGTGCCAGCAGTGAAAGACGGGGGACGAGTACTGAAGCTTTCTTT.

The V call is TRBV28, the J call TRBJ1-1; perhaps TRBD1 as D (6 bases). CDR1 is MDHEN, CDR2 SYDVKM, per germline. This CDR3 region has 12 residues. V was trimmed by 6 bases and J by 11 bases, leaving 16 bases between them. DNA for the CDR3: TGTGCCAGCAGCTCACAGGGTTTGTGGGCTTTCTTT. It specifies CASSSQGLWAFF.

V usage is TRBV21-1 and J usage is TRBJ1-2; the DNA was not compared with TRBD1, the D call given in the table. TRBV21-1 is shown as a pseudogene. The CDR3 loop spans 13 amino acids. CDR3 bases: TGTGCCAGCAGCAAACAGGGGTGGTATGGCTACACCTTC. Its protein product is CASSKQGWYGYTF.

The CDR3 coding sequence is TGTGCCAGCAGTTCGTTGACTAGCGGGGCTCACAATGAGCAGTTCTTC. Amino acid sequence: CASSSLTSGAHNEQFF. The V call is TRBV6-2 or TRBV6-3, the J call TRBJ2-1; 11 nucleotides align to TRBD2. The J segment lost 5 bases and the V segment lost 4 bases, leaving 7 bases of the junction unmatched. The CDR3 is 16 residues long. Germline CDR1 MNHEY, CDR2 SVGEGT.

The chain uses TRBV4-1 and TRBJ1-6; D gene uncertain. Trimming took 2 bases from V and 8 from J, leaving 7 bases between them. The CDR3 spans 13 residues. CDR1 and CDR2 (germline): MGHRA, YSYEKL. The CDR3 bases are TGCGCCAGCAGCCAAAGTGGAGATTCACCCCTCCACTTT. This translates into CASSQSGDSPLHF.

The V call is TRBV7-8, the J call TRBJ1-5; D unresolved. The germline V gene encodes CDR1 SGHVS and CDR2 FQNEAQ. V was pared by 5 bases and J by 0 bases, with 8 bases between. The CDR3 totals 14 residues. The CDR3 DNA reads TGTGCCAGCAGCCAGAGGGATAGCAATCAGCCCCAGCATTTT. Encoded protein: CASSQRDSNQPQHF. The full variable domain, rest sourced from reference TRBV7-8 and TRBJ1-5, is GAGVSQSPRYKVAKRGQDVALRCDPISGHVSLFWYQQALGQGPEFLTYFQNEAQLDKSGLPSDRFFAERPEGSVSTLKIQRTQQEDSAVYLCASSQRDSNQPQHFGDGTRLSIL.

This chain uses TRBV6-2 or TRBV6-3 with TRBJ2-7; TRBD2 matches 11 bases. CDR3 length: 16 residues. The germline V gene encodes CDR1 MNHEY and CDR2 SVGEGT. V was clipped by 6 bases and J by 3 bases; unmatched bases: 10. CDR3 bases: TGTGCCAGCAGCGGGGGGGCTAGCGGGAGGCTCTACGAGCAGTACTTC. Translated, it gives CASSGGASGRLYEQYF.

The CDR3 DNA reads as TGTGCCAGCAGCCTCGGGACAGGGAACACTGAAGCTTTCTTT. It is translated as CASSLGTGNTEAFF. V gene TRBV4-2 combines with J gene TRBJ1-1; 8 nucleotides agree with TRBD1. Germline assignment: CDR1 LGHNA and CDR2 YNFKEQ. The CDR3 sequence is 14 residues long. The V segment lost 4 bases and the J segment 1 base; nucleotides outside the gene matches: 2.

The genes are TRBV7-2 and TRBJ1-2; 8 bases agree with TRBD1. There are 14 residues in the CDR3. Losses at the gene ends were 2 bases for V and 4 bases for J; bases not matched to a gene: 3. Germline CDR1 SGHTA, CDR2 FQGNSA. The CDR3 DNA sequence: TGTGCCAGCAGCTTATGGACAGGGCCCTATGGCTACACCTTC. Encoded protein: CASSLWTGPYGYTF.

The chain employs TRBV19 and TRBJ1-1, with D uncertain. This CDR3 has 14 amino acids. Looked up from germline, CDR1 is LNHDA and CDR2 is SQIVND (reference sequence). Trimming shortened V by 6 bases and J by 4 bases, and 15 bases separated the two germline ends. CDR3 in DNA: TGTGCCAGTAGCGGCGCAGGCCTAGCCACTGAAGCTTTCTTT. This encodes CASSGAGLATEAFF. Filled out from reference TRBV19 and TRBJ1-1, the complete variable domain reads DGGITQSPKYLFRKEGQNVTLSCEQNLNHDAMYWYRQDPGQGLRLIYYSQIVNDFQKGDIAEGYSVSREKKESFPLTVTSAQKNPTAFYLCASSGAGLATEAFFGQGTRLTVV.

The J gene is TRBJ1-2, the V gene TRBV2, with 7 bases that match TRBD1. The CDR3 runs to 12 residues. In germline, CDR1 is SNHLY, CDR2 FYNNEI. Trimming removed 4 bases from V and 7 bases from J; junction bases left unmatched: 3. The CDR3 DNA reads as TGTGCCAGCAGTGTGAGGGACAGTGGCTACACCTTC. Protein sequence: CASSVRDSGYTF.

To note about this clone: Within the sample, other DNA sequences also encode this same CDR3. CDR3 in DNA: TGTGCCAGCAGCTTGGCGGCTACCTACGAGCAGTACTTC. This codes for CASSLAATYEQYF. The chain couples TRBV7-9 to TRBJ2-7; no firm D call. CDR3 size: 13 residues. V lost 3 bases and J lost 2, with 8 bases in between. Germline CDR1 reads SEHNR; CDR2 reads FQNEAQ (reference sequence).

The chain has TRBV5-5 and TRBJ1-6; D might be TRBD1 (5 bases). The CDR3 covers 12 residues. Deletions cut 6 bases from V and 7 bases from J, with 8 bases between. Germline V gene sequence: CDR1 SGHKS, CDR2 YYEKEE (reference sequence). Written as DNA, the CDR3 is TGTGCCAGCAACGACAGAAATTCACCCCTCCACTTT. This gives the protein CASNDRNSPLHF.

The V and J genes are TRBV5-1 and TRBJ1-3, with a possible D match to TRBD1 (6 bases). CDR1 and CDR2 from the germline V gene are SGHRS and YFSETQ. The V and J ends lost 1 base and 2 bases respectively, with 19 bases between them. The CDR3 sequence is 18 residues long. The CDR3 region is CASSLFPTLTGTGNTIYF. As DNA, the CDR3 is TGCGCCAGCAGCTTGTTCCCCACCCTTACAGGGACTGGAAACACCATATATTTT. The full variable domain, completed using reference TRBV5-1 and TRBJ1-3, is KAGVTQTPRYLIKTRGQQVTLSCSPISGHRSVSWYQQTPGQGLQFLFEYFSETQRNKGNFPGRFSGRQFSNSRSEMNVSTLELGDSALYLCASSLFPTLTGTGNTIYFGEGSWLTVV.

This sequence joins TRBV12-3 or TRBV12-4 and TRBJ2-7, with a possible D match to TRBD1 (5 bases). V lost 8 bases and J lost 5, with 16 bases in between. The CDR3 runs to 13 residues. The CDR3 DNA reads as TGTGCCAGCGCAGCCAGGGTAAAAGACGAGCAGTACTTC. Residues: CASAARVKDEQYF.

The rearrangement uses TRBV30 and TRBJ1-2; 8 positions match TRBD1. J was trimmed by 8 bases and V by 6 bases; bases with no gene match: 20. The CDR3 runs 16 residues. In germline, CDR1 is GTSNPN, CDR2 SVGIG (reference sequence). CDR3 amino acids: CACARSAGGVGKGYTF. CDR3 in DNA: TGTGCCTGTGCCAGGTCAGCAGGGGGCGTTGGGAAGGGCTACACCTTC.

The chain employs TRBV19 and TRBJ1-3; TRBD1 might be the D (6 bases). V was pared by 3 bases and J by 0 bases, with 6 bases between. This CDR3 has 14 residues. In germline, CDR1 is LNHDA, CDR2 SQIVND (reference sequence). CDR3 DNA sequence: TGTGCCAGTAGTATGGGGGCCTCTGGAAACACCATATATTTT. Amino acids: CASSMGASGNTIYF. Filled out from reference TRBV19 and TRBJ1-3, the complete variable domain reads DGGITQSPKYLFRKEGQNVTLSCEQNLNHDAMYWYRQDPGQGLRLIYYSQIVNDFQKGDIAEGYSVSREKKESFPLTVTSAQKNPTAFYLCASSMGASGNTIYFGEGSWLTVV.

The CDR3, as DNA: TGTGCCAGCAGTTACTCGACAGGGCTGGAAAAACTGTTTTTT. This codes for CASSYSTGLEKLFF. The rearrangement uses TRBV6-6 and TRBJ1-4; 7 positions agree with TRBD1. With V trimmed by 0 bases and J by 8 bases, 3 bases remained unmatched. This CDR3 has 14 residues. From germline, CDR1 is MNHNY and CDR2 SVGAGI (reference sequence).

The gene calls are TRBV5-8 and TRBJ1-5; 7 nucleotides align to TRBD1. J gave up 1 base and V 4 bases, and 5 bases lay outside the gene matches. This CDR3 comprises 15 residues. Germline-derived CDR1 and CDR2 are SGHTS and YDEGEE. The CDR3 region is CASSGGTASNQPQHF. The CDR3 DNA is TGTGCCAGCAGCGGCGGGACAGCGAGCAATCAGCCCCAGCATTTT.

V gene TRBV30 combines with J gene TRBJ2-7; D possibly corresponds to TRBD1 (5 bases). The CDR3 spans 15 residues. Germline values: CDR1 GTSNPN, CDR2 SVGIG (reference sequence). V was trimmed by 3 bases and J by 0 bases, leaving 15 bases between them. CDR3 residues: CAWSALDSYSYEQYF. CDR3 bases: TGTGCCTGGAGCGCCCTAGACAGCTACTCCTACGAGCAGTACTTC. Full variable domain (outside the CDR3, taken from reference TRBV30 and TRBJ2-7): SQTIHQWPATLVQPVGSPLSLECTVEGTSNPNLYWYRQAAGRGLQLLFYSVGIGQISSEVPQNLSASRPQDRQFILSSKKLLLSDSGFYLCAWSALDSYSYEQYFGPGTRLTVT.

The J gene is TRBJ1-6, the V gene TRBV2; unclear D gene. This CDR3 spans 12 amino acids. Germline V gives CDR1 SNHLY, CDR2 FYNNEI. V was cut by 11 bases and J by 9 bases, with 14 bases left in between. The CDR3 protein is CAGRGESSPLHF. The CDR3 region has the DNA TGTGCCGGGCGGGGAGAAAGTTCACCCCTCCACTTT.